Described below is a single T cell receptor (beta chain) sequence and its context. CDR1 SEHNR and CDR2 FQNEAQ come from the germline V gene (reference sequence). The CDR3 loop spans 15 amino acids. V dropped 6 bases and J dropped 4 bases, with 16 bases sitting between them. This entry comes from a study of blood T cell repertoires in COVID-19. In the study overall: The United States, Italy and Spain provided the acute and convalescent COVID-19 samples. Nucleic acid was either cDNA or gDNA, and it came from T cells, B-cell-depleted T cells, or PBMCs.

Two negative PCRs, clearance, or symptom resolution had been documented for recovered Cohort 3 donors. Assay: immunoSEQ multiplex PCR; the TCRdb copy retains only in-frame clones and omits some. In the table there are 200,000 to 250,000 clones, about 87% of which are singletons. Sequences were obtained from PBMCs or T cells enriched from blood (not recorded which). The genes are TRBV7-9 and TRBJ2-1; tentative D call: TRBD2 (7 bases). The clonotype was recovered from a woman under 40 who had recovered from COVID-19. CDR3 residues: CASRGMRGQYNEQFF. CDR3 nucleotide sequence: TGTGCCAGCAGGGGGATGCGGGGGCAGTACAATGAGCAGTTCTTC. Together with reference TRBV7-9 and TRBJ2-1, the CDR3 gives the full variable domain: DTGVSQNPRHKITKRGQNVTFRCDPISEHNRLYWYRQTLGQGPEFLTYFQNEAQLEKSRLLSDRFSAERPKGSFSTLEIQRTEQGDSAMYLCASRGMRGQYNEQFFGPGTRLTVL.